The clone carrying this TCR beta chain was recorded once. Per the original data handling: Amplification of reference gene primers provided the estimated nucleated cell counts. Data came from immunoSEQ multiplex PCR; TCRdb stores just in-frame clones and leaves some out. The D gene and trimming were derived from the DNA, and the V and J assignments and clone size from that table. The table lists 17,000 or so clones, about 80% of them singletons. Trimming pared 7 bases from V and 2 bases from J, leaving 5 bases between. This CDR3 contains 11 residues. Germline V lookup: CDR1 SNHLY, CDR2 FYNNEI. The source of the sample is a study of blood T cell repertoires in COVID-19. At the level of the study: Spain, Italy and the United States supplied samples that represented acute and convalescent COVID-19. Nucleic acid was either cDNA or gDNA, and it came from T cells, B-cell-depleted T cells, or PBMCs.

The receptor comes from a man aged 55 to 70 with active or convalescent COVID-19. Material: peripheral blood. This chain connects TRBV2 to TRBJ2-5; no clear D. The CDR3 sequence is CASNRQETQYF. The CDR3 coding sequence is TGTGCCAGCAACCGGCAAGAGACCCAGTACTTC.